The 27 T cell receptor beta chains below were found in one sample sequenced in a study of T cell repertoires in ileal Crohn's disease. Sample time point: neoterminal ileum biopsy at postoperative endoscopy, about 6 months after surgery. Sequencing was performed with immunoSEQ multiplex PCR; in TCRdb, only in-frame clones are kept and a portion is missing. The sample holds over 4,500 clones, roughly 80% seen once. Sequenced: ileal tissue. These receptors all stem from an adult with Crohn's disease.

A few counts support this clone. The V call is TRBV27, the J call TRBJ2-3, with 10 bases matching TRBD1. This CDR3 is 14 amino acids long. Germline CDR1 MNHEY, CDR2 SMNVEV (reference sequence). The trim removed 8 bases at V and 4 bases at J, leaving 6 bases unmatched. The CDR3 DNA reads TGTGCCAGCGCCGGGACAGGGGCCCCAGATACGCAGTATTTT. Translated: CASAGTGAPDTQYF.

V and J are TRBV27 and TRBJ2-1, with 11 bases identical to TRBD2. The junction had 4 bases not matched to a gene; V was cut back by 8 bases and J by 4 bases. This CDR3 spans 14 amino acids. Germline V CDR1 and CDR2: MNHEY, SMNVEV (reference sequence). CDR3 amino acids: CASQLAGAYNEQFF. The DNA for the CDR3 is TGTGCCAGCCAACTAGCGGGGGCATACAATGAGCAGTTCTTC.

V is TRBV30 and J is TRBJ1-1; D remains unclear. Per the germline V gene, CDR1 is GTSNPN and CDR2 is SVGIG (reference sequence). This CDR3 contains 10 residues. Trimming left V 6 bases short and J 4 bases short, with 6 bases between. CDR3 sequence: CACIGTEAFF. The CDR3 DNA reads as TGTGCCTGCATCGGCACTGAAGCTTTCTTT. The variable domain in full, with the rest retrieved from reference TRBV30 and TRBJ1-1, is SQTIHQWPATLVQPVGSPLSLECTVEGTSNPNLYWYRQAAGRGLQLLFYSVGIGQISSEVPQNLSASRPQDRQFILSSKKLLLSDSGFYLCACIGTEAFFGQGTRLTVV.

The V gene is TRBV2, the J gene TRBJ2-7, with 10 nucleotides matching TRBD2. Trimming took 5 bases from V and 4 from J; bases not matched to a gene: 8. This CDR3 has 15 amino acids. Germline lookup yields CDR1 SNHLY and CDR2 FYNNEI. As DNA, the CDR3 is TGTGCCAGCAGTCCAACACGGACTAGCGGTTACGAGCAGTACTTC. Its protein product is CASSPTRTSGYEQYF.

This chain joins TRBV4-1 and TRBJ2-3, with TRBD2 as a possible D gene (5 bases). The CDR3 sequence is 17 residues long. Trimming removed 0 bases at V and 3 bases at J, with 16 bases between. Germline V gene sequence: CDR1 MGHRA, CDR2 YSYEKL. CDR3 DNA sequence: TGCGCCAGCAGCCAAGATGGCCAACCACGGGGAACAGATACGCAGTATTTT. This sequence encodes CASSQDGQPRGTDTQYF.

This clone has just a few counts. The genes are TRBV19 and TRBJ2-1; 11 bases agree with TRBD2. V lost 5 bases and J lost 4; bases outside the gene matches: 10. The CDR3 loop spans 17 amino acids. The germline CDR1 and CDR2 sequences are LNHDA and SQIVND (reference sequence). The CDR3 nucleotides are TGTGCCAGTAGTCCCAGCTATGGGACTAGCGGTTACAATGAGCAGTTCTTC. Amino acid sequence: CASSPSYGTSGYNEQFF. Drawing the rest from reference TRBV19 and TRBJ2-1, the complete variable domain is DGGITQSPKYLFRKEGQNVTLSCEQNLNHDAMYWYRQDPGQGLRLIYYSQIVNDFQKGDIAEGYSVSREKKESFPLTVTSAQKNPTAFYLCASSPSYGTSGYNEQFFGPGTRLTVL.

The chain couples TRBV27 to TRBJ2-5; D is unclear. The CDR3 runs 16 residues. Germline values: CDR1 MNHEY, CDR2 SMNVEV (reference sequence). The V end lost 0 bases, the J end lost 1 base, and 12 bases lay between the germline ends. This chain's CDR3 is CASSLSISAAQETQYF. The CDR3 DNA sequence: TGTGCCAGCAGTTTATCGATAAGCGCCGCCCAAGAGACCCAGTACTTC.

The table lists this clone with a few counts. This rearrangement joins TRBV21-1 to TRBJ2-2; the table calls TRBD1, which could not be checked here. TRBV21-1 has pseudogene status. The CDR3 is 16 residues long. The CDR3: CASSKERGTGPGELFF. As DNA, the CDR3 is TGTGCCAGCAGCAAAGAAAGAGGGACAGGGCCCGGGGAGCTGTTTTTT.

The rearrangement joins TRBV5-4 to TRBJ1-1, with a weak D call TRBD1 (5 bases). This CDR3 spans 15 amino acids. Per the germline V gene, CDR1 is SGHNT and CDR2 is YYREEE (reference sequence). Between the trimmed V and J ends, which lost 1 base and 3 bases, there was a span of 13 bases. CDR3 coding DNA: TGTGCCAGCAGCTTGTTTGGGGCTATGGACACTGAAGCTTTCTTT. Protein: CASSLFGAMDTEAFF.

This chain uses TRBV9 with TRBJ1-4; perhaps TRBD1 as D (5 bases). This CDR3 region has 15 residues. Trimming shortened V by 0 bases and J by 5 bases, and 11 bases separated the two germline ends. The V gene's germline CDR1 is SGDLS and CDR2 YYNGEE. The DNA for the CDR3 is TGTGCCAGCAGCGTAGGCTTCGGGGGGAATGAAAAACTGTTTTTT. Encoded protein: CASSVGFGGNEKLFF.

V and J are TRBV7-8 and TRBJ2-1; D is tentatively TRBD1 or TRBD2 (7 bases each). Germline CDR1 is SGHVS and CDR2 is FQNEAQ. The CDR3 is made up of 13 amino acids. Trimming cost V 11 bases and J 8 bases, with 19 bases left between them. The CDR3 DNA follows: TGTGCCGGGGGGGGACAGCTACGCGATGAGCAGTTCTTC. Protein sequence: CAGGGQLRDEQFF.

J is TRBJ1-1 and V is TRBV5-6; no clear D gene. The CDR3 length is 13 residues. The germline V gene encodes CDR1 SGHDT and CDR2 YYEEEE. The V end lost 5 bases, the J end lost 6 bases, and 14 bases lay between the germline ends. The CDR3 loop is CASSTVGSAEAFF. The CDR3 DNA reads TGTGCCAGCAGTACGGTGGGGAGTGCTGAAGCTTTCTTT. The full variable domain, completed using reference TRBV5-6 and TRBJ1-1, is DAGVTQSPTHLIKTRGQQVTLRCSPKSGHDTVSWYQQALGQGPQFIFQYYEEEERQRGNFPDRFSGHQFPNYSSELNVNALLLGDSALYLCASSTVGSAEAFFGQGTRLTVV.

The chain uses TRBV13 and TRBJ2-1; D not certain. The V and J ends lost 2 bases and 1 base respectively, with 9 bases between them. CDR1 and CDR2 (germline): PRHDT, FYEKMQ (reference sequence). This CDR3 has 15 residues. The CDR3, as DNA: TGTGCCAGCAGCTTATTCACCGGATCCTACAATGAGCAGTTCTTC. Translated, it gives CASSLFTGSYNEQFF.

The rearrangement links TRBV7-8 to TRBJ2-5, with D unresolved. Germline V gives CDR1 SGHVS, CDR2 FQNEAQ. The V end was cut by 5 bases, the J end by 5 bases, with 6 bases between. The CDR3 runs to 11 residues. CDR3 amino acids: CASSPHETQYF. For the CDR3, the DNA is TGTGCCAGCAGCCCCCATGAGACCCAGTACTTC.

The V and J genes are TRBV28 and TRBJ1-1, with 12 bases matching TRBD1. The CDR3 loop spans 17 amino acids. J lost 1 base, V lost 5 bases, and 8 bases had no gene match. Germline V lookup: CDR1 MDHEN, CDR2 SYDVKM. CDR3 sequence reads: CASSPRGQGARNTEAFF. CDR3 in DNA: TGTGCCAGCAGTCCAAGGGGACAGGGGGCAAGGAACACTGAAGCTTTCTTT.

This clone was counted once. J is TRBJ2-7 and V is TRBV5-1; D might be TRBD2 (5 bases). The CDR3 covers 12 residues. Germline V CDR1 and CDR2: SGHRS, YFSETQ. Trimming shortened V by 2 bases and J by 5 bases, and 8 bases separated the two germline ends. CDR3 sequence: CASSFGSNEQYF. Written as DNA, the CDR3 is TGCGCCAGCAGCTTTGGGAGCAACGAGCAGTACTTC.

The V gene is TRBV6-5, the J gene TRBJ2-5; a possible D gene is TRBD2 (5 bases). The V and J ends lost 2 bases and 6 bases respectively, with 19 bases between them. Germline V gene data show CDR1 as MNHEY and CDR2 as SVGAGI. The CDR3 consists of 16 residues. The CDR3 DNA is TGTGCCAGCAGTTACGTTGGGTTTACTAGTCAGAAGACCCAGTACTTC. Its protein product is CASSYVGFTSQKTQYF.

The CDR3 nucleotides read TGCGCCAGCACTTCGGGACGTCATGCGGATGAGCAGTTCTTC. Translating gives CASTSGRHADEQFF. The chain recombines TRBV10-1 with TRBJ2-1; D is tentatively TRBD1 or TRBD2 (5 bases each). Trimming shortened V by 7 bases and J by 8 bases, and 18 bases separated the two germline ends. Looked up from germline, CDR1 is WNHNN and CDR2 is SYGVQD (reference sequence). This CDR3 contains 14 residues.

This chain joins TRBV6-6 and TRBJ2-1; TRBD2 might be the D (7 bases). The CDR3 covers 16 residues. Trimming took off 5 bases at V and 5 bases at J, with 19 bases between the two ends. In germline, CDR1 is MNHNY, CDR2 SVGAGI (reference sequence). The CDR3 protein is CASSPSVGGRHNEQFF. Here the CDR3 DNA reads TGTGCCAGCAGTCCCTCGGTGGGGGGGCGTCACAATGAGCAGTTCTTC.

The rearrangement links TRBV11-2 to TRBJ1-5; tentative D call: TRBD1 (6 bases). Germline V CDR1 and CDR2: SGHAT, FQNNGV. The ends were cut back, 1 base at V and 2 bases at J, with 6 bases in the middle. The CDR3 loop spans 14 amino acids. Here the CDR3 reads CASSLAGGNQPQHF. CDR3 bases: TGTGCCAGCAGCTTAGCAGGGGGCAATCAGCCCCAGCATTTT.

The CDR3 here is CASSFRDRGGGPLTDTQYF. The CDR3 DNA reads TGTGCCAGCAGCTTCCGGGACAGGGGAGGGGGCCCCCTCACAGATACGCAGTATTTT. The chain joins TRBV13 to TRBJ2-3, with 10 bases aligning to TRBD1. After removal of 3 bases from V and 2 bases from J, the junction contained 14 bases not matched to a gene. This CDR3 region has 19 residues. Germline assignment: CDR1 PRHDT and CDR2 FYEKMQ (reference sequence). Using reference TRBV13 and TRBJ2-3 for the parts outside the CDR3, the full variable domain is AAGVIQSPRHLIKEKRETATLKCYPIPRHDTVYWYQQGPGQDPQFLISFYEKMQSDKGSIPDRFSAQQFSDYHSELNMSSLELGDSALYFCASSFRDRGGGPLTDTQYFGPGTRLTVL.

The rearrangement uses TRBV7-3 and TRBJ2-3; no definite D call. V shed 5 bases and J shed 6 bases, with 18 bases lying between them. Per the germline V gene, CDR1 is SGHTA and CDR2 is FQGTGA. This CDR3 has 15 amino acids. CDR3 nucleotide sequence: TGTGCCAGCAGCCCTGTCCCCGTCTTGGCGGATACGCAGTATTTT. Protein: CASSPVPVLADTQYF.

The sample holds one count of this clone. The rearrangement links TRBV29-1 to TRBJ2-1; TRBD1 is a possible D gene (6 bases). Looked up from germline, CDR1 is SQVTM and CDR2 is ANQGSEA. Deletions cut 1 base from V and 3 bases from J, with 13 bases between. This CDR3 contains 15 residues. In DNA form, the CDR3 reads TGCAGCGTTGAAGGAGGGGGTCGTAACTACAATGAGCAGTTCTTC. Its translation: CSVEGGGRNYNEQFF.

This chain joins TRBV7-3 and TRBJ2-2, with 9 bases identical to TRBD1. The CDR3 loop spans 17 amino acids. Germline V gene lookup returns CDR1 SGHTA and CDR2 FQGTGA. Germline trimming cut 4 bases from V and 4 bases from J; bases unmatched to any gene: 10. CDR3 sequence (DNA): TGTGCCAGCAGCTATCAACCGGGACAGGGACCCACCGGGGAGCTGTTTTTT. Translation: CASSYQPGQGPTGELFF. The full variable domain, its missing parts supplied by reference TRBV7-3 and TRBJ2-2, is GAGVSQTPSNKVTEKGKYVELRCDPISGHTALYWYRQSLGQGPEFLIYFQGTGAADDSGLPNDRFFAVRPEGSVSTLKIQRTERGDSAVYLCASSYQPGQGPTGELFFGEGSRLTVL.

Details on this clone: Different DNA sequences within this sample yield the same CDR3. This rearrangement joins TRBV9 to TRBJ2-3; TRBD2 agrees at 7 bases. The V segment lost 0 bases and the J segment 0 bases; nucleotides outside the gene matches: 1. The CDR3 totals 15 residues. Germline V gives CDR1 SGDLS, CDR2 YYNGEE. DNA for the CDR3: TGTGCCAGCAGCGTAGCGGGGGGAAGCACAGATACGCAGTATTTT. Translated, it gives CASSVAGGSTDTQYF.

The chain couples TRBV28 to TRBJ1-1, with D perhaps matching TRBD1 (6 bases). V gave up 1 base and J gave up 1 base, with 7 bases separating them. CDR3 length: 14 amino acids. Germline lookup yields CDR1 MDHEN and CDR2 SYDVKM. CDR3 sequence (DNA): TGTGCCAGCAGTTTATTAGGGGGGAACACTGAAGCTTTCTTT. Translation gives CASSLLGGNTEAFF.

The chain links TRBV5-5 to TRBJ2-7, with TRBD2 matching 8 bases. Germline CDR1 is SGHKS and CDR2 is YYEKEE (reference sequence). V lost 1 base to trimming and J lost 3 bases; unmatched junction nucleotides: 6. CDR3 length: 15 residues. The CDR3 is CASSLTAGDVYEQYF. CDR3 nucleotide sequence: TGTGCCAGCAGCTTGACAGCGGGAGATGTCTACGAGCAGTACTTC.